The present entry profiles one T cell receptor (beta chain) with its context. What it binds is unknown. This record belongs to a study of response to subunit inactivated influenza vaccine. Study-level findings and limits: Each seasonal flu vaccination may recruit only limited new T cells, authors suggested.

Trimming took 6 bases from V and 7 from J, leaving 18 bases between them. CDR1 and CDR2 from the germline V gene are MNHEY and SMNVEV (reference sequence). The CDR3 contains 15 residues. TCRdb reprocessed the RT-PCR reads with MiXCR, giving one entry per CDR3 protein. Among about 190,000 distinct CDR3 sequences listed, about an eighth were seen once. The chain uses TRBV27 and TRBJ1-4; no reliable D call. Sequencing used CD8+ T cells sorted from PBMCs, obtained more than 4 days after vaccination. The TCR was taken from a man aged 45-65 years who received an inactivated influenza vaccine. DNA of the CDR3: TGTGCCAGCAGCCCCAGTTCTTTCACCCCTGAAAAACTGTTTTTT. It encodes CASSPSSFTPEKLFF.